This T cell receptor (beta chain) was obtained from a study of shared clonotypes between healthy human individuals. At deep level, the assay was performed. The table came from immunoSEQ multiplex PCR; TCRdb's copy has only in-frame clones and leaves some out. The sample carries 1,500,000 or so clones, roughly 96% recorded once. The CDR3 contains 13 residues. Per germline, CDR1 SQVTM and CDR2 ANQGSEA. The V and J ends lost 4 bases and 7 bases, in that order; junction bases with no gene match: 6. Sequencing was performed on naive CD4+ T cells sorted from blood. As to subset: CD45RA+ positively selected. This clonotype was sampled from a man under 40 in good health. This chain joins TRBV29-1 and TRBJ2-1, with 8 nucleotides matching TRBD2. The CDR3 loop reads CSVGPGLGNEQFF. The DNA of the CDR3 is TGCAGCGTTGGACCGGGACTAGGTAATGAGCAGTTCTTC.